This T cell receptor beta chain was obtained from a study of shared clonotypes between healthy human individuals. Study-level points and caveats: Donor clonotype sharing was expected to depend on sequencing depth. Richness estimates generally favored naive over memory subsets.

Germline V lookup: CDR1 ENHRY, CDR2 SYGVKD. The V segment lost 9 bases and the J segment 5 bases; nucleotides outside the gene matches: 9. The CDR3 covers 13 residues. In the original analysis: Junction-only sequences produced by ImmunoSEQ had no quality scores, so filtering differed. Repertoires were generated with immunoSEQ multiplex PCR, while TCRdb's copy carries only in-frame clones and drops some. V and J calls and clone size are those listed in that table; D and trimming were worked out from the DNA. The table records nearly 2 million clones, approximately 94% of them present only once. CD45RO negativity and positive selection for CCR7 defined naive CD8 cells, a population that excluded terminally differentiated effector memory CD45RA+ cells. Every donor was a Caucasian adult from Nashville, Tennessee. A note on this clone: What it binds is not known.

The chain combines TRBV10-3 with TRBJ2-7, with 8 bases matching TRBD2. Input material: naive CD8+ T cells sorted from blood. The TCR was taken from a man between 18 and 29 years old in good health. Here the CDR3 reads CAILAGGGHEQYF. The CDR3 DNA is TGTGCCATTCTTGCGGGGGGTGGCCACGAGCAGTACTTC.